This entry features one T cell receptor (beta chain) sequence. CDR3 length equals 17 residues. Germline V gene lookup returns CDR1 MGHRA and CDR2 YSYEKL. V lost 3 bases, J lost 0 bases, and 12 bases lay in between. The data originate from a study of blood T cell repertoires in COVID-19. Study summary: The origin of the acute and convalescent COVID-19 samples was the United States, Italy and Spain. Sources were T cells, B-cell-depleted T cells, or PBMCs; the material itself was cDNA or gDNA.

As processed by the authors: Reference gene primer amplification gave nucleated cell count estimates. Generated by immunoSEQ multiplex PCR, the TCRdb table keeps only in-frame clones and is missing some. V and J calls and clone size are copied from that table; D and trimming were computed from the DNA. The table lists 300,000 to 400,000 clones, 83% of them singletons. This clonotype was sampled from a man younger than 45 with active or convalescent COVID-19. Sequencing was carried out using peripheral blood. V and J are TRBV4-1 and TRBJ2-6; tentative D call: TRBD2 (5 bases). CDR3 DNA sequence: TGCGCCAGCAGCCATCCGGACGGACTCTCTGGGGCCAACGTCCTGACTTTC. Protein sequence: CASSHPDGLSGANVLTF.